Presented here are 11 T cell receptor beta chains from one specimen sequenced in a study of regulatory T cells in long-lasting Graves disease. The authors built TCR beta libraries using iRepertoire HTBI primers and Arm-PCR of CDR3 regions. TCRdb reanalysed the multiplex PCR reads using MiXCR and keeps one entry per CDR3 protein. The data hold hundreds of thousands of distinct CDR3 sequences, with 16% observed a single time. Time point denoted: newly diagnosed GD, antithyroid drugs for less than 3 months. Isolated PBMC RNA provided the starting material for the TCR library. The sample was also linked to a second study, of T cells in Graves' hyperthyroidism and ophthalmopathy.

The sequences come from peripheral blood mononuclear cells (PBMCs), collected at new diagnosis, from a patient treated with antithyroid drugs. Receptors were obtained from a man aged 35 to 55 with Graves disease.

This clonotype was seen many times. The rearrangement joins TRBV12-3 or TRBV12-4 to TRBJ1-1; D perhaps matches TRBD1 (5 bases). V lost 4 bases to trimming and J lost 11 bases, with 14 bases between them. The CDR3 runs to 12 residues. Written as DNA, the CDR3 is TGTGCCAGCAGTTCACTTGACAGACGGGCTTTCTTT. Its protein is CASSSLDRRAFF.

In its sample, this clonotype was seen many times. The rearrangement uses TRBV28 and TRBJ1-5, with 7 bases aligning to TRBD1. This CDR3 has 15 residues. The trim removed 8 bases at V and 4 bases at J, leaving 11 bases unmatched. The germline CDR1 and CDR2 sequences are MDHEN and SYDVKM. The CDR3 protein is CASRFRDRPNQPQHF. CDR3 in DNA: TGTGCCAGCCGATTCCGGGACAGACCTAATCAGCCCCAGCATTTT.

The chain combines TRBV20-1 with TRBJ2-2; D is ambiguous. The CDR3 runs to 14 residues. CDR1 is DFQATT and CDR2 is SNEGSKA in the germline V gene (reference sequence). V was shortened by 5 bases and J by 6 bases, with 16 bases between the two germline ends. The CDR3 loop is CSAFIVEVPGELFF. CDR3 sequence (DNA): TGCAGTGCTTTTATAGTGGAAGTTCCCGGGGAGCTGTTTTTT.

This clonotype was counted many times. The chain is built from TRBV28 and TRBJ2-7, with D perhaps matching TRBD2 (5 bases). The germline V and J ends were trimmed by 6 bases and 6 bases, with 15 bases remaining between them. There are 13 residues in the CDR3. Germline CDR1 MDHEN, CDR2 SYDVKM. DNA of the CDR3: TGTGCCAGCAGGCGGACTGGCGCGGGCGAGCAGTACTTC. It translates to CASRRTGAGEQYF.

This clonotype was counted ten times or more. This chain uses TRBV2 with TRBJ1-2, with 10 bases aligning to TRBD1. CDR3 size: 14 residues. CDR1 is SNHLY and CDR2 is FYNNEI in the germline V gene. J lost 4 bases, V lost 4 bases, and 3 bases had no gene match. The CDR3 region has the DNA TGTGCCAGCAGTGGGGACAGGGGCATCTATGGCTACACCTTC. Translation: CASSGDRGIYGYTF.

CDR3 protein: CAGKDRAYNSPLHF. CDR3 nucleotide sequence: TGTGCCGGAAAAGACAGGGCCTATAATTCACCCCTCCACTTT. The V and J genes are TRBV30 and TRBJ1-6; 7 positions match TRBD1. Germline CDR1 GTSNPN, CDR2 SVGIG (reference sequence). V dropped 8 bases and J dropped 2; count of bases not matched to a gene: 6. This CDR3 spans 14 amino acids.

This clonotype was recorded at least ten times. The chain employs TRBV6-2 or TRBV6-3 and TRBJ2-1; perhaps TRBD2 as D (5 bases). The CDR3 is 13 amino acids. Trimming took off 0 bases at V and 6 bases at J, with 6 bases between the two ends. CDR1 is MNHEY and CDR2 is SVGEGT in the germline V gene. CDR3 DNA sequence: TGTGCCAGCAGTTACTCAACTAGCAATGAGCAGTTCTTC. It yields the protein CASSYSTSNEQFF.

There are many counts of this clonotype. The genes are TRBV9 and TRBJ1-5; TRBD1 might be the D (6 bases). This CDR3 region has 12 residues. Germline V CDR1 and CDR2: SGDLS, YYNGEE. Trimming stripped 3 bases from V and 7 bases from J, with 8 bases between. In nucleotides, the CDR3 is TGTGCCAGCAGCGGAGGGGGACAGCCCCAGCATTTT. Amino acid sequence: CASSGGGQPQHF.

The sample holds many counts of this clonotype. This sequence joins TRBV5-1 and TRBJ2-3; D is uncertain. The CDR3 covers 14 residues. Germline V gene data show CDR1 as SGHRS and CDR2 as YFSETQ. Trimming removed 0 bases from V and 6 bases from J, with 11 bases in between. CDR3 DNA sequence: TGCGCCAGCAGCTTGGGGCTAGTTCCGGATACGCAGTATTTT. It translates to CASSLGLVPDTQYF.

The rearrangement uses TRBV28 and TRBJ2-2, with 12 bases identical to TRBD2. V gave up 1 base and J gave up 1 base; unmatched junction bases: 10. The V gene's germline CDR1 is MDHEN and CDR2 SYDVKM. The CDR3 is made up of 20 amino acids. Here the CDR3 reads CASSLLTSGGGRENTGELFF. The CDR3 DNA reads TGTGCCAGCAGTTTATTGACTAGCGGGGGTGGGCGGGAGAACACCGGGGAGCTGTTTTTT.

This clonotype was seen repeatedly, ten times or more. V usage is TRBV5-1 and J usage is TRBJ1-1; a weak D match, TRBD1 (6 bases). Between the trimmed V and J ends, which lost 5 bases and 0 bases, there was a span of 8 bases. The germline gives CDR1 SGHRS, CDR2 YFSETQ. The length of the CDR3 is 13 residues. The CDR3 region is CASRNRVNTEAFF. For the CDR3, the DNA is TGCGCCAGCAGGAACAGGGTGAACACTGAAGCTTTCTTT.